This T cell receptor beta chain is from a study of shared clonotypes between healthy human individuals. Across the study: Each donor's CD4 naive and CD4 memory cells filled three plates apiece, CD8 naive two, and CD8 memory one. Study-wide results and caveats: About 5% of naive CD4 clonotypes were shared across a handful of donors.

This clone was detected only once. Its antigen is undetermined. Within the sample, other DNA sequences also encode this same CDR3. This CDR3 spans 13 amino acids. The V end lost 0 bases, the J end lost 3 bases, and 9 bases lay between the germline ends. Germline V gives CDR1 SQVTM, CDR2 ANQGSEA. Naive CD8 cells were CD45RO-negative, positively selected for CCR7, excluding terminally differentiated effector memory CD45RA+ cells. TCRdb's copy holds only in-frame clones and misses some; the assay was immunoSEQ multiplex PCR. This table holds under 2,000,000 clones, roughly 95% found once. J is TRBJ2-7 and V is TRBV29-1; TRBD1 might be the D (6 bases). This clonotype originated in a man aged 18 to 30 in good health. Sequencing was performed on naive CD8+ T cells sorted from blood. CDR3 sequence: CSVEEGRGYEQYF. CDR3 in DNA: TGCAGCGTTGAAGAGGGCAGGGGCTACGAGCAGTACTTC.